This TCR beta chain was sequenced during a study of T cell changes during pregnancy in multiple sclerosis. Profiled with immunoSEQ multiplex PCR; TCRdb holds only in-frame clones, not every one. The table lists fewer than 80,000 clones, approximately 92% of them singletons. Trimming shortened V by 10 bases and J by 14 bases, and 9 bases separated the two germline ends. This CDR3 is 9 amino acids long. In germline, CDR1 is ENHRY, CDR2 SYGVKD. This chain links TRBV10-3 with TRBJ1-6; D gene uncertain. The sequencing here drew on peripheral blood, taken in the third trimester of pregnancy. The receptor was isolated from a female donor in good health, enrolled as a control in a pregnancy study. The CDR3 nucleotides are TGTGCCACCCCTTTATCCCTCCACTTT. It codes for CATPLSLHF.